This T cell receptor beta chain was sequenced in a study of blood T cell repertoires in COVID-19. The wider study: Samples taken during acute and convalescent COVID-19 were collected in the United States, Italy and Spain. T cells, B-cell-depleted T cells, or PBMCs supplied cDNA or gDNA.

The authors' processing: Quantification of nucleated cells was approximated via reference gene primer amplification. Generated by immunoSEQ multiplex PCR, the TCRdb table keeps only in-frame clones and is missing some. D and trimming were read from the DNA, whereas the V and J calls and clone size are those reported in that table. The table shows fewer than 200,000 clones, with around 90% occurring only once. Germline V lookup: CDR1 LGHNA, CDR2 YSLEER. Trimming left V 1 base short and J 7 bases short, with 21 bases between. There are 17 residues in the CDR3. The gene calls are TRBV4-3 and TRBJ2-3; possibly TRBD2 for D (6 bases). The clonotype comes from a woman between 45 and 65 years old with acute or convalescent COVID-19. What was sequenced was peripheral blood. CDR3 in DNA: TGCGCCAGCAGCCAAGTGGTTCGGGGGACTCCTACTTATACGCAGTATTTT. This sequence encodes CASSQVVRGTPTYTQYF.